This TCR beta chain was recorded in a study of cytomegalovirus exposure and HLA in healthy donors. 60 Vbeta and 13 Jbeta primers were used in PCR. This table comes from immunoSEQ multiplex PCR, and its TCRdb copy is limited to in-frame clones, with some not included. The sample has some 110,000 clones, around three quarters seen once. Donors likely had unrecorded immune exposures despite being nominally healthy when sampled. The germline V gene encodes CDR1 SQVTM and CDR2 ANQGSEA. V was pared by 3 bases and J by 3 bases, with 2 bases of the junction left unmatched. The length of the CDR3 is 13 residues.

The V call is TRBV29-1, the J call TRBJ1-2; TRBD1 aligns across 9 bases. Source material: PBMCs. This receptor was obtained from a man aged 25-40 years in good health and CMV-seropositive. The CDR3 bases are TGCAGCGTTGAGACAGGGGGTGACTATGGCTACACCTTC. Amino acid sequence: CSVETGGDYGYTF.